This T cell receptor beta chain was identified during a study of tumor and adjacent non-tumor tissue in lung cancer. TCRbeta libraries were built with three rounds of nested PCR, modified from ARM-PCR. TCRdb re-called the multiplex PCR reads through MiXCR, storing one row per CDR3 protein. The sample shows roughly 81,000 distinct CDR3 sequences, about 66% of them seen only once. This clonotype showed up just once. One end of the junction does not line up with germline, which may come from a read error. The template was RNA from unsorted bulk tissue. Looked up from germline, CDR1 is MNHEY and CDR2 is SVGAGI. The CDR3 is 15 residues long.

This TCR came from a man in his 70s with non-small cell lung cancer. Material: lung tumor tissue. This chain joins TRBV6-5 and TRBJ1-2; a weak D match, TRBD1 (5 bases). CDR3 in DNA: TGTGCCAGCAGCTCCCGGGACGGAAGCCACTATGGTTACACCTTC. Translation: CASSSRDGSHYGYTF.